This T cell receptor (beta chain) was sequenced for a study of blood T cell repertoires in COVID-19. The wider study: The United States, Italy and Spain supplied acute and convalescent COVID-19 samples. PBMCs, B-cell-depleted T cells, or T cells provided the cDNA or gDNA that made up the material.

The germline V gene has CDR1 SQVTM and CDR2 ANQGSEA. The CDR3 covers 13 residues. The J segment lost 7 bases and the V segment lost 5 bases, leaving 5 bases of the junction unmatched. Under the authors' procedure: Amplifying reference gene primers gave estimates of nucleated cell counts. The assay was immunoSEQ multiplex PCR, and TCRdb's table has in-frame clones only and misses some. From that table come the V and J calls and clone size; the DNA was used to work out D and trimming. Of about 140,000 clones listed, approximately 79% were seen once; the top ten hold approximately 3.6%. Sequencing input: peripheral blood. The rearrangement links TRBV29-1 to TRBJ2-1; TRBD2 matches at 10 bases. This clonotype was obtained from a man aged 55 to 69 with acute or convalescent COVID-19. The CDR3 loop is CSVTKLAGNEQFF. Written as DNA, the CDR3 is TGCAGCGTTACAAAACTAGCGGGGAATGAGCAGTTCTTC.